The source of this T cell receptor beta chain is a study of T cell repertoires in ileal Crohn's disease. Study-level information: 35% were active smokers at surgery; median disease duration was around 7.9 years.

By sample fraction, this clone is medium-sized. Its antigen is not identified. Per sample, approximately 550 nanograms of biopsy DNA were TCRB immunosequenced. Generated by immunoSEQ multiplex PCR, the TCRdb table keeps only in-frame clones and is missing some. The top ten clones hold approximately 6.4% of a sample with some 15,000 clones, 80% to 85% of them seen once. Losses at the gene ends were 3 bases for V and 0 bases for J; bases not matched to a gene: 10. CDR3 size: 17 residues. Per the germline V gene, CDR1 is SNHLY and CDR2 is FYNNEI. General observations from the study: Endoscopic recurrence occurred in every patient whose clonality exceeded 26.8%.

The chain combines TRBV2 with TRBJ1-1; 7 bases are a match to TRBD1. The specimen was ileal tissue. This receptor was identified in an adult with Crohn's disease. The DNA for the CDR3 is TGTGCCAGCAGTGAGGTTGCAGGGGGTAATCTGAACACTGAAGCTTTCTTT. This sequence encodes CASSEVAGGNLNTEAFF.